Below, 25 T cell receptor beta chains from the same sample are listed, as sequenced in a study of OX40 agonist ivuxolimab in advanced cancers. The library was prepared using the immunoSEQ multiplex PCR assay. In its TCRdb copy, this immuneACCESS table keeps in-frame sequences only and misses some clones. Where compared with another copy, unresolved V genes explain less than half of these, and the others have no known cause. Here the sample has 60,000 to 75,000 clones; roughly 80% occur a single time. In total, the top ten clones hold approximately 1.2% of the sample. The sample was CD4+ or CD8+ T cells sorted from blood, taken in a trial of the OX40 agonist ivuxolimab. Receptors originate from an adult with an advanced solid tumor such as melanoma, head and neck, liver or kidney cancer.

This chain joins TRBV10-3 and TRBJ2-2, with a weak D call TRBD1 (6 bases). Trimming stripped 11 bases from V and 1 base from J, with 14 bases between. The CDR3 is made up of 14 amino acids. Per germline, CDR1 ENHRY and CDR2 SYGVKD. In nucleotides, the CDR3 is TGTGCCTCCCAGGGGCAGGGGAACACCGGGGAGCTGTTTTTT. This codes for CASQGQGNTGELFF.

The chain employs TRBV2 and TRBJ1-4; TRBD1 matches at 10 bases. This CDR3 spans 19 amino acids. CDR1 SNHLY and CDR2 FYNNEI come from the germline V gene. Trimming at V came to 5 bases and at J to 4 bases, leaving 16 bases not matched to a gene. The CDR3 DNA is TGTGCCAGCAGTATCCGGGACAGGGGCCTCCGGGGAGTTAATGAAAAACTGTTTTTT. Protein: CASSIRDRGLRGVNEKLFF.

The V and J genes are TRBV4-1 and TRBJ2-7; D is uncertain. The ends were cut back, 4 bases at V and 4 bases at J, with 14 bases in the middle. The CDR3 sequence is 14 residues long. Germline CDR1 reads MGHRA; CDR2 reads YSYEKL. The CDR3: CASSPNPQEYEQYF. Written as DNA, the CDR3 is TGCGCCAGCAGCCCAAACCCCCAGGAATACGAGCAGTACTTC.

The chain combines TRBV7-2 with TRBJ2-1, with 14 positions matching TRBD2. Germline CDR1 and CDR2: SGHTA and FQGNSA. The length of the CDR3 is 18 residues. V was clipped by 4 bases and J by 0 bases; unmatched bases: 5. The CDR3 sequence is CASSWTSGGTASYNEQFF. As DNA, the CDR3 is TGTGCCAGCAGCTGGACTAGCGGGGGGACCGCCTCCTACAATGAGCAGTTCTTC.

The chain links TRBV6-1 to TRBJ2-5; no reliable D call. This CDR3 is built from 14 residues. Germline V CDR1 and CDR2: MNHNS, SASEGT. V gave up 1 base and J gave up 7 bases, with 13 bases separating them. The CDR3: CASSEEGPPGTQYF. CDR3 nucleotides: TGTGCCAGCAGTGAAGAAGGTCCCCCGGGGACCCAGTACTTC.

This rearrangement joins TRBV30 to TRBJ1-3; no definite D call. The V gene lost 6 bases and the J gene lost 0 bases, with 9 bases spanning the gap. Germline V gene lookup returns CDR1 GTSNPN and CDR2 SVGIG (reference sequence). CDR3 size: 13 residues. CDR3 nucleotide sequence: TGTGCCTGCCAGCGTTTCTCTGGAAACACCATATATTTT. Protein: CACQRFSGNTIYF.

CDR3 amino acids: CASSLVPGQVNNSPLHF. In nucleotides, the CDR3 is TGTGCCAGCAGCTTAGTCCCGGGACAGGTGAATAATTCACCCCTCCACTTT. This chain joins TRBV7-2 and TRBJ1-6, with TRBD1 matching 8 bases. V trimming: 1 base; J trimming: 5 bases; junction bases outside the gene matches: 7. From germline, CDR1 is SGHTA and CDR2 FQGNSA. This CDR3 contains 17 residues.

V usage is TRBV19 and J usage is TRBJ1-4; 7 bases map to TRBD1. The V gene end was trimmed by 5 bases and the J gene end by 1 base; junction bases not matched to a gene: 7. CDR1 LNHDA and CDR2 SQIVND come from the germline V gene (reference sequence). The CDR3 runs to 16 residues. The CDR3, as DNA: TGTGCCAGTAGTTTTCGTCAGGGGGGAACTAATGAAAAACTGTTTTTT. This sequence encodes CASSFRQGGTNEKLFF.

The genes are TRBV6-4 and TRBJ2-3; 9 positions match TRBD1. The CDR3 covers 16 residues. The ends lost 4 bases at V and 2 bases at J; junction bases unmatched: 7. CDR1 and CDR2 from the germline V gene are MRHNA and SNTAGT. The CDR3 protein is CASSGNRGRATDTQYF. CDR3 nucleotide sequence: TGTGCCAGCAGTGGGAACAGGGGGCGAGCCACAGATACGCAGTATTTT.

The chain links TRBV18 to TRBJ2-7; no clear D gene. The V gene's germline CDR1 is KGHSH and CDR2 LQKENI. CDR3 size: 15 residues. The V end was cut by 6 bases, the J end by 5 bases, with 20 bases between. CDR3 in amino acids: CASSVQARSVDEQYF. Here the CDR3 DNA reads TGTGCCAGCTCTGTCCAGGCCCGGTCGGTGGACGAGCAGTACTTC.

This chain joins TRBV5-5 and TRBJ1-2; TRBD1 might be the D (5 bases). This CDR3 comprises 14 residues. Germline CDR1 SGHKS, CDR2 YYEKEE (reference sequence). Trimming took off 0 bases at V and 0 bases at J, with 6 bases between the two ends. The CDR3 DNA reads TGTGCCAGCAGCTTGGAGGGGACTAACTATGGCTACACCTTC. This sequence encodes CASSLEGTNYGYTF.

The V call is TRBV10-1, the J call TRBJ2-7; TRBD1 is a possible D gene (5 bases). Germline CDR1 WNHNN, CDR2 SYGVQD (reference sequence). The CDR3 spans 13 residues. The ends were cut back, 4 bases at V and 6 bases at J, with 13 bases in the middle. In DNA form, the CDR3 reads TGCGCCAGCAGTGGGACATCCCTAGGCGAGCAGTACTTC. It translates to CASSGTSLGEQYF.

V and J are TRBV30 and TRBJ2-7, with a tentative D call TRBD1 (6 bases). Germline V gene data show CDR1 as GTSNPN and CDR2 as SVGIG (reference sequence). This CDR3 region has 13 residues. V was clipped by 1 base and J by 3 bases, with 10 bases between them. The CDR3 reads CAWSGDKVYEQYF. The CDR3 bases are TGTGCCTGGAGTGGGGACAAAGTCTACGAGCAGTACTTC.

The chain carries TRBV20-1 and TRBJ1-1; D call uncertain. The germline V gene has CDR1 DFQATT and CDR2 SNEGSKA (reference sequence). There are 11 residues in the CDR3. V gave up 5 bases and J gave up 10 bases, with 14 bases separating them. CDR3 protein: CSAYLTPGAFF. Written as DNA, the CDR3 is TGCAGTGCTTACCTTACCCCAGGAGCTTTCTTT.

This chain connects TRBV5-6 to TRBJ1-5; 11 nucleotides match TRBD1. CDR1 and CDR2 (germline): SGHDT, YYEEEE. V lost 0 bases and J lost 5; bases outside the gene matches: 10. The CDR3 spans 18 residues. The CDR3 is CASSLGWVGQGEDQPQHF. Written as DNA, the CDR3 is TGTGCCAGCAGCTTGGGTTGGGTGGGACAGGGGGAAGATCAGCCCCAGCATTTT. Complete variable domain (other parts from reference TRBV5-6 and TRBJ1-5): DAGVTQSPTHLIKTRGQQVTLRCSPKSGHDTVSWYQQALGQGPQFIFQYYEEEERQRGNFPDRFSGHQFPNYSSELNVNALLLGDSALYLCASSLGWVGQGEDQPQHFGDGTRLSIL.

On this clone itself: Germline and junction disagree at one end, which may indicate a read error. J is TRBJ2-2 and V is TRBV4-1, with 7 bases matching TRBD1. The CDR3 contains 15 residues. CDR1 and CDR2 from the germline V gene are MGHRA and YSYEKL. CDR3 bases: TGCGCCAGCAGACAAGCCCCAGGGGGCACCGGGGAGCTGTTTTTT. Protein: CASRQAPGGTGELFF.

This sequence joins TRBV6-6 and TRBJ1-2; D unresolved. The CDR3 is made up of 14 amino acids. Germline values: CDR1 MNHNY, CDR2 SVGAGI (reference sequence). Deletions cut 6 bases from V and 0 bases from J, with 11 bases between. CDR3 protein: CASRFQSSNYGYTF. CDR3 DNA: TGTGCCAGCAGATTTCAGTCCTCTAACTATGGCTACACCTTC.

This sequence joins TRBV7-8 and TRBJ1-3; D may be TRBD1 (5 bases). Per germline, CDR1 SGHVS and CDR2 FQNEAQ. Trimming removed 1 base at V and 8 bases at J, with 18 bases between. The CDR3 is 16 amino acids. Written as DNA, the CDR3 is TGTGCCAGCAGCTTAGGTCCTAGCGGGGCAGGACACACCATATATTTT. Translating gives CASSLGPSGAGHTIYF.

The chain links TRBV19 to TRBJ1-5; possible D gene TRBD1, 5 bases. V lost 4 bases to trimming and J lost 0 bases, with 19 bases between them. The germline gives CDR1 LNHDA, CDR2 SQIVND (reference sequence). The length of the CDR3 is 18 residues. The CDR3 sequence is CASSNLGRVYRSNQPQHF. The CDR3 nucleotides are TGTGCCAGTAGTAACCTTGGCAGGGTTTATCGTAGCAATCAGCCCCAGCATTTT.

The chain couples TRBV6-5 to TRBJ1-2; TRBD1 matches 8 bases. The CDR3 spans 14 residues. V lost 5 bases and J lost 4; bases outside the gene matches: 6. From germline, CDR1 is MNHEY and CDR2 SVGAGI. This chain's CDR3 is CASSQGTGPYGYTF. The CDR3 DNA is TGTGCCAGCAGTCAAGGGACAGGACCCTATGGCTACACCTTC.

The count of this clone is one. The CDR3 sequence is CASSEGPGASLSEQYF. The CDR3 DNA is TGTGCCAGCAGTGAAGGGCCGGGGGCCTCCCTTTCTGAGCAGTACTTC. J is TRBJ2-7 and V is TRBV2, with D possibly called TRBD1 or TRBD2 (6 bases each). CDR1 is SNHLY and CDR2 is FYNNEI in the germline V gene. The CDR3 runs 16 residues. Trimming shortened V by 1 base and J by 7 bases, and 20 bases separated the two germline ends.

This chain uses TRBV19 with TRBJ2-7; possibly TRBD1 for D (6 bases). The V end was cut by 9 bases, the J end by 5 bases, with 17 bases between. The length of the CDR3 is 13 residues. Per the germline V gene, CDR1 is LNHDA and CDR2 is SQIVND (reference sequence). The DNA of the CDR3 is TGTGCCAGAGGAACAGGGATCGGGAACGAGCAGTACTTC. Amino acids: CARGTGIGNEQYF.

V usage is TRBV13 and J usage is TRBJ1-3, with 9 positions matching TRBD1. After removal of 4 bases from V and 3 bases from J, the junction contained 7 bases not matched to a gene. This CDR3 is 16 amino acids long. CDR1 is PRHDT and CDR2 is FYEKMQ in the germline V gene (reference sequence). The DNA for the CDR3 is TGTGCCAGCAGCTGGGGTCCGGGACAGGGTGGAAACACCATATATTTT. Protein product: CASSWGPGQGGNTIYF.

The chain couples TRBV4-2 to TRBJ1-1, with a possible D match to TRBD1 (5 bases). Germline values: CDR1 LGHNA, CDR2 YNFKEQ. V was pared by 1 base and J by 7 bases, with 10 bases between. The CDR3 contains 13 residues. For the CDR3, the DNA is TGTGCCAGCAGCCAAGCCAGGGATATTGAAGCTTTCTTT. Encoded protein: CASSQARDIEAFF.

V usage is TRBV14 and J usage is TRBJ2-7; 8 bases map to TRBD1. CDR1 is SGHDN, CDR2 FVKESK, per germline. V trimming: 4 bases; J trimming: 10 bases; junction bases outside the gene matches: 9. There are 13 residues in the CDR3. The CDR3 here is CASSPRQGWLQYF. CDR3 nucleotides: TGTGCCAGCAGCCCCCGACAGGGGTGGCTTCAGTACTTC.